The 13 T cell receptor beta chains listed next were all sequenced from one sample in a study of cytomegalovirus exposure and HLA in healthy donors. 60 Vbeta and 13 Jbeta primers were used in PCR. Some clones are missing from TCRdb's copy, which holds only in-frame ones; the method was immunoSEQ multiplex PCR. The data hold 150,000 or so clones, with approximately 80% observed a single time. The source material was PBMCs. The receptor source for this set is a man in his forties or fifties in good health and CMV-seropositive.

This chain links TRBV10-3 with TRBJ2-5; possible D gene TRBD2, 6 bases. CDR1 and CDR2 (germline): ENHRY, SYGVKD. Deletions cut 6 bases from V and 5 bases from J, with 16 bases between. CDR3 length equals 14 residues. CDR3 residues: CAISQSGVGETQYF. The CDR3 DNA reads as TGTGCCATCAGCCAGTCGGGGGTTGGTGAGACCCAGTACTTC.

The chain recombines TRBV11-3 with TRBJ2-5, with D possibly being TRBD1 (6 bases). Trimming left V 3 bases short and J 9 bases short, with 20 bases between. The CDR3 length is 15 residues. The germline gives CDR1 SGHNT, CDR2 YENEEA. CDR3: CASSFLGAATESQYF. CDR3 in DNA: TGTGCCAGCAGCTTCCTGGGGGCCGCGACCGAGTCCCAGTACTTC. The full variable domain, completed using reference TRBV11-3 and TRBJ2-5, is EAGVVQSPRYKIIEKKQPVAFWCNPISGHNTLYWYLQNLGQGPELLIRYENEEAVDDSQLPKDRFSAERLKGVDSTLKIQPAELGDSAVYLCASSFLGAATESQYFGPGTRLLVL.

V is TRBV6-1 and J is TRBJ2-1, with D possibly being TRBD1 (6 bases). This CDR3 has 12 amino acids. V lost 7 bases, J lost 8 bases, and 12 bases lay in between. Germline V gene lookup returns CDR1 MNHNS and CDR2 SASEGT. Here the CDR3 reads CASNTGLYEQFF. The CDR3 bases are TGTGCCAGCAACACAGGGTTGTATGAGCAGTTCTTC.

This chain joins TRBV7-6 and TRBJ1-1; 12 positions match TRBD1. Germline loops: CDR1 SGHVS, CDR2 FNYEAQ. The CDR3 length is 14 residues. Germline trimming cut 3 bases from V and 7 bases from J; bases unmatched to any gene: 3. CDR3: CASSLGQGAIEAFF. The DNA for the CDR3 is TGTGCCAGCAGCTTGGGACAGGGGGCTATTGAAGCTTTCTTT.

Worth noting for this clone: Compared with germline, one end of the junction differs, possibly owing to a read error. The chain uses TRBV7-9 and TRBJ1-1; no definite D call. The CDR3 extends over 13 amino acids. CDR1 is SEHNR and CDR2 is FQNEAQ in the germline V gene (reference sequence). The CDR3 protein is CSSSLTTTTEAFF. CDR3 bases: TGTTCCAGCAGCTTAACAACAACCACTGAAGCTTTCTTT.

The rearrangement joins TRBV6-9 to TRBJ2-3; TRBD2 aligns across 9 bases. The CDR3 is 15 residues long. V lost 7 bases and J lost 4; bases outside the gene matches: 9. From germline, CDR1 is MNHGY and CDR2 SVAAGI. The CDR3, as DNA: TGTGCCAGCACCCCTTTAGCGGGAGTTGCAGATACGCAGTATTTT. Amino acid sequence: CASTPLAGVADTQYF.

This chain joins TRBV27 and TRBJ1-2; 7 positions match TRBD1. Germline V lookup: CDR1 MNHEY, CDR2 SMNVEV (reference sequence). J lost 4 bases, V lost 1 base, and 6 bases had no gene match. The CDR3 spans 15 residues. The CDR3 is CASSLWSQGGYGYTF. The CDR3, as DNA: TGTGCCAGCAGTTTATGGTCCCAGGGGGGCTATGGCTACACCTTC.

The rearrangement joins TRBV6-1 to TRBJ2-7, with TRBD1 matching over 7 bases. V gave up 5 bases and J gave up 3 bases; unmatched junction bases: 7. In germline, CDR1 is MNHNS, CDR2 SASEGT. This CDR3 comprises 14 residues. The CDR3 loop is CASSPTGASYEQYV. CDR3 sequence (DNA): TGTGCCAGCAGTCCCACAGGGGCCAGCTACGAGCAGTACGTC.

This rearrangement joins TRBV19 to TRBJ1-2; the D gene is possibly TRBD1 (6 bases). The germline V gene has CDR1 LNHDA and CDR2 SQIVND (reference sequence). This CDR3 is 13 amino acids long. V was pared by 10 bases and J by 4 bases, with 16 bases between. The CDR3 DNA reads as TGTGCCACCAGATTAGGACAGTCCTATGGCTACACCTTC. Translated: CATRLGQSYGYTF. The variable domain in full, with the rest retrieved from reference TRBV19 and TRBJ1-2, is DGGITQSPKYLFRKEGQNVTLSCEQNLNHDAMYWYRQDPGQGLRLIYYSQIVNDFQKGDIAEGYSVSREKKESFPLTVTSAQKNPTAFYLCATRLGQSYGYTFGSGTRLTVV.

The chain is built from TRBV9 and TRBJ1-4; tentative D call: TRBD1 (6 bases). The CDR3 spans 15 residues. Germline assignment: CDR1 SGDLS and CDR2 YYNGEE. Trimming took off 0 bases at V and 8 bases at J, with 14 bases between the two ends. CDR3 nucleotides: TGTGCCAGCAGCGTAGCTGGGGGGGCGCGGGAAAAACTGTTTTTT. Protein sequence: CASSVAGGAREKLFF.

V usage is TRBV19 and J usage is TRBJ1-1; 8 nucleotides match TRBD1. The V gene end was trimmed by 6 bases and the J gene end by 5 bases; junction bases not matched to a gene: 5. Germline CDR1 LNHDA, CDR2 SQIVND (reference sequence). The CDR3 has 13 residues. CDR3 sequence (DNA): TGTGCCAGTAGCATAAACAGGGGGACTGAAGCTTTCTTT. Protein product: CASSINRGTEAFF.

The chain recombines TRBV2 with TRBJ2-1; 7 bases line up with TRBD2. Germline V gives CDR1 SNHLY, CDR2 FYNNEI. The V gene end was trimmed by 8 bases and the J gene end by 4 bases; junction bases not matched to a gene: 5. The CDR3 runs 13 residues. Here the CDR3 DNA reads TGTGCCAGCGAGCGGGGTGCGTACAATGAGCAGTTCTTC. Amino acids: CASERGAYNEQFF. Full variable domain (rest looked up from reference TRBV2 and TRBJ2-1): EPEVTQTPSHQVTQMGQEVILRCVPISNHLYFYWYRQILGQKVEFLVSFYNNEISEKSEIFDDQFSVERPDGSNFTLKIRSTKLEDSAMYFCASERGAYNEQFFGPGTRLTVL.

This chain links TRBV9 with TRBJ1-1, with D unresolved. The germline V and J ends were trimmed by 0 bases and 4 bases, with 19 bases remaining between them. The CDR3 totals 17 residues. Germline values: CDR1 SGDLS, CDR2 YYNGEE. The CDR3 loop reads CASSVGPVGRQGTEAFF. CDR3 DNA: TGTGCCAGCAGCGTAGGGCCTGTGGGGAGGCAAGGCACTGAAGCTTTCTTT.